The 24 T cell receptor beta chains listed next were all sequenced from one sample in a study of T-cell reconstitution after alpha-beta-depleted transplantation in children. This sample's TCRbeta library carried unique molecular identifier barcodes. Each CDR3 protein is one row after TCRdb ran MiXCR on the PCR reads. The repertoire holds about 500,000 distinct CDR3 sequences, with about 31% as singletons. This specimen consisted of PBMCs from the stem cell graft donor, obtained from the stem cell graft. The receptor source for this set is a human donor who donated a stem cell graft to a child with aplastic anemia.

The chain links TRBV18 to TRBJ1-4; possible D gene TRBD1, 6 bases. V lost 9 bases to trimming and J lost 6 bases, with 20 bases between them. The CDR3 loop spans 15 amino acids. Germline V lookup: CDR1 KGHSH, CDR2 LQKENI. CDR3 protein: CASSRRQAFYEKLFF. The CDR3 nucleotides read TGTGCCAGTTCAAGGAGACAGGCCTTTTATGAAAAACTGTTTTTT.

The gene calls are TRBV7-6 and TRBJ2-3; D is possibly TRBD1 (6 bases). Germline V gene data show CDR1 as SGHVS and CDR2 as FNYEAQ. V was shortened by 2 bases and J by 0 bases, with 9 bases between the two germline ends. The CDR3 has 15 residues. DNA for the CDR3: TGTGCCAGCAGCTTATACAGGGAGAGCACAGATACGCAGTATTTT. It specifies CASSLYRESTDTQYF.

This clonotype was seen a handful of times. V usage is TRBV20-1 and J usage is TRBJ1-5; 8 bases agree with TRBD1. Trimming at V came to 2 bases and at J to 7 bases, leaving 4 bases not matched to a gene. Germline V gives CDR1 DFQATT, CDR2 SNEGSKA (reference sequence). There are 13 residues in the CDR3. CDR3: CSARPGGGQPQHF. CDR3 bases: TGCAGTGCTAGACCAGGGGGCGGACAGCCCCAGCATTTT.

CDR3: CASSKRISQDEQFF. In DNA, the CDR3 is TGTGCCAGCAGCAAGAGGATCTCCCAGGATGAGCAGTTCTTC. The chain carries TRBV7-2 and TRBJ2-1; D uncertain. The CDR3 length is 14 residues. Germline assignment: CDR1 SGHTA and CDR2 FQGNSA. The V and J ends lost 5 bases and 8 bases respectively, with 16 bases between them. Variable domain in full (rest from reference TRBV7-2 and TRBJ2-1): GAGVSQSPSNKVTEKGKDVELRCDPISGHTALYWYRQSLGQGLEFLIYFQGNSAPDKSGLPSDRFSAERTGGSVSTLTIQRTQQEDSAVYLCASSKRISQDEQFFGPGTRLTVL.

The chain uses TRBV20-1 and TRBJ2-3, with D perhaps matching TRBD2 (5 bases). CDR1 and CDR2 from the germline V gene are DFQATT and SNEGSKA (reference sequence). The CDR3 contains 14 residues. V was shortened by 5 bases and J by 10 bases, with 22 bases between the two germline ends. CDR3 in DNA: TGCAGTGCTCCGGGAAGTTCGACCCTCCAAGCGCAGTATTTT. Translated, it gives CSAPGSSTLQAQYF.

CDR3 loop: CASSSSSGSFTGELFF. DNA for the CDR3: TGTGCCAGCAGTTCTTCTAGCGGGAGTTTCACCGGGGAGCTGTTTTTT. The rearrangement links TRBV12-3 or TRBV12-4 to TRBJ2-2; TRBD2 matches 10 bases. V lost 4 bases and J lost 4; bases outside the gene matches: 6. The CDR3 sequence is 16 residues long.

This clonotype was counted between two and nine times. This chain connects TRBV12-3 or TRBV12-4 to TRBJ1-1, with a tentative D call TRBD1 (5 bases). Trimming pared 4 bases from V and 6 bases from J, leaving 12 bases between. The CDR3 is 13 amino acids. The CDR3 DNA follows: TGTGCCAGCAGTTCGTGGGGGAGCGCTGAAGCTTTCTTT. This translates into CASSSWGSAEAFF.

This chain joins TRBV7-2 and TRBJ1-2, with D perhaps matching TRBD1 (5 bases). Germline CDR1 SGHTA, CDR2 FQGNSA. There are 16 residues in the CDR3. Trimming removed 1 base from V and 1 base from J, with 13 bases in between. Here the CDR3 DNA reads TGTGCCAGCAGCTTAGGGGGGACGGAGAGTAACTATGGCTACACCTTC. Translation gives CASSLGGTESNYGYTF.

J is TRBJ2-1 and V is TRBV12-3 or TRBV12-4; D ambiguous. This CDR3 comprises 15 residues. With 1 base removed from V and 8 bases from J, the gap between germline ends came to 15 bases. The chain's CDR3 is CASSLGGFGGDEQFF. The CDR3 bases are TGTGCCAGCAGTTTAGGTGGATTTGGTGGGGATGAGCAGTTCTTC.

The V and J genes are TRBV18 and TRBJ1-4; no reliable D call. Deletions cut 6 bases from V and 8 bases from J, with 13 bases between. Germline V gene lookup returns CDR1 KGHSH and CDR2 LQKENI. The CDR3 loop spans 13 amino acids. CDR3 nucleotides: TGTGCCAGCTCGAGGGAAAGTGGAGAAAAACTGTTTTTT. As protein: CASSRESGEKLFF.

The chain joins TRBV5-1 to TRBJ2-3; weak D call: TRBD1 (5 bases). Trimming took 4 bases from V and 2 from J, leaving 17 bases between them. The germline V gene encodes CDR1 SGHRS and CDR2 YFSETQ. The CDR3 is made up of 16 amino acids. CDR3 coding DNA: TGCGCCAGCAGCAATGGGGCGACCGCGATCACAGATACGCAGTATTTT. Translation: CASSNGATAITDTQYF.

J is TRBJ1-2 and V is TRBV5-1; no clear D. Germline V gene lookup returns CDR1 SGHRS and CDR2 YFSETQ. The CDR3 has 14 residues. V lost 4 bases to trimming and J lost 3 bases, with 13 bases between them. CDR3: CASSEDAAYYGYTF. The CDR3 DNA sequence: TGCGCCAGCAGCGAGGATGCGGCCTACTATGGCTACACCTTC. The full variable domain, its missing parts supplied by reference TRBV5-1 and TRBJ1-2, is KAGVTQTPRYLIKTRGQQVTLSCSPISGHRSVSWYQQTPGQGLQFLFEYFSETQRNKGNFPGRFSGRQFSNSRSEMNVSTLELGDSALYLCASSEDAAYYGYTFGSGTRLTVV.

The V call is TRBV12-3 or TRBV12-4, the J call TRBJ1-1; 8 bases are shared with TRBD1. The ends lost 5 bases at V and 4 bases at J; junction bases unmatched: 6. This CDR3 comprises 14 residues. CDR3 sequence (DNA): TGTGCCAGCAGTAGCAGACAGGGGACCACTGAAGCTTTCTTT. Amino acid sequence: CASSSRQGTTEAFF.

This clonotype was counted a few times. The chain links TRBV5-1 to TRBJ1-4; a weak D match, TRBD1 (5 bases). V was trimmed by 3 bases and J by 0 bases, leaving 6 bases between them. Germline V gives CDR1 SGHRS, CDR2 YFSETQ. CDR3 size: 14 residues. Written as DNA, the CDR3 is TGCGCCAGCAGCTCGACAGCAACTAATGAAAAACTGTTTTTT. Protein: CASSSTATNEKLFF.

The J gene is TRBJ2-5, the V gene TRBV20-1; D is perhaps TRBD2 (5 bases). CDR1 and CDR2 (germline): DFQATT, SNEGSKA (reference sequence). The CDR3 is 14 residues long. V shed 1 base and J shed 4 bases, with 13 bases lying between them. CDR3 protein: CSARAAALGETQYF. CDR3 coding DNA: TGCAGTGCTAGAGCAGCGGCCCTCGGAGAGACCCAGTACTTC.

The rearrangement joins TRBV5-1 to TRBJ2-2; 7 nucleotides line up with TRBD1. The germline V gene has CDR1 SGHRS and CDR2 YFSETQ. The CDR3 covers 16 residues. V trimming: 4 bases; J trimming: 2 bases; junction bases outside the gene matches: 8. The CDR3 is CASSPSNRGNTGELFF. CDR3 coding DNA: TGCGCCAGCAGCCCCTCTAACAGGGGTAACACCGGGGAGCTGTTTTTT. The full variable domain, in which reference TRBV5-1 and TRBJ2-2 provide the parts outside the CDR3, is KAGVTQTPRYLIKTRGQQVTLSCSPISGHRSVSWYQQTPGQGLQFLFEYFSETQRNKGNFPGRFSGRQFSNSRSEMNVSTLELGDSALYLCASSPSNRGNTGELFFGEGSRLTVL.

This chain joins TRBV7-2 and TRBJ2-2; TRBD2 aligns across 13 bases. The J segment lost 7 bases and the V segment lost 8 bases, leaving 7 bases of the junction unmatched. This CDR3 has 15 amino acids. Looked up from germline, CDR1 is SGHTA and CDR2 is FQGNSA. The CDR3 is CASGGLAGVGGELFF. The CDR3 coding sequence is TGTGCCAGCGGAGGACTAGCGGGAGTTGGCGGGGAGCTGTTTTTT.

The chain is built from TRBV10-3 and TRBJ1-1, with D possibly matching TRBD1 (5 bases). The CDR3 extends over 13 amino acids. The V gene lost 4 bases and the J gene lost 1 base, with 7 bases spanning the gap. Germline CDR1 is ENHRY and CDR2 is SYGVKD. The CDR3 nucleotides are TGTGCCATCAGTGCCGGGGGGAACACTGAAGCTTTCTTT. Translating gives CAISAGGNTEAFF.

The CDR3 nucleotides read TGTGCCAGCAGTGACTTTTGCGGTTTAGCGGGAGGGCCCTCCTACAATGAGCAGTTCTTC. It specifies CASSDFCGLAGGPSYNEQFF. This chain joins TRBV6-4 and TRBJ2-1; TRBD2 agrees at 11 bases. The CDR3 is made up of 20 amino acids. Unmatched junction bases numbered 11, after V lost 1 base and J lost 0 bases. Looked up from germline, CDR1 is MRHNA and CDR2 is SNTAGT.

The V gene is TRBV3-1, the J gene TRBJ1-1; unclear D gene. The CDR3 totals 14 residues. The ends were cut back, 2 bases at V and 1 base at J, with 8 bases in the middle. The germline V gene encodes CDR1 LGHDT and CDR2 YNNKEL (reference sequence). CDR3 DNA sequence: TGTGCCAGCAGCCAACCGCAGTCGAACACTGAAGCTTTCTTT. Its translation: CASSQPQSNTEAFF.

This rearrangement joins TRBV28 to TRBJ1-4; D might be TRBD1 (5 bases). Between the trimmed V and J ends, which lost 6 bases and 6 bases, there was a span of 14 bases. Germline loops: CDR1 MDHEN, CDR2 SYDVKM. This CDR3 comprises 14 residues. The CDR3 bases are TGTGCCAGCAGGTACGGCGGGACTGATGAAAAACTGTTTTTT. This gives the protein CASRYGGTDEKLFF.

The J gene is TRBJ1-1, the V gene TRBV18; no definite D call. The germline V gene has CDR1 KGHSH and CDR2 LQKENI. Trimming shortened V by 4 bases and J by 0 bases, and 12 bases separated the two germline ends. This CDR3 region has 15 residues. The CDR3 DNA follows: TGTGCCAGCTCACGGGAGCTGGGAATGAACACTGAAGCTTTCTTT. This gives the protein CASSRELGMNTEAFF.

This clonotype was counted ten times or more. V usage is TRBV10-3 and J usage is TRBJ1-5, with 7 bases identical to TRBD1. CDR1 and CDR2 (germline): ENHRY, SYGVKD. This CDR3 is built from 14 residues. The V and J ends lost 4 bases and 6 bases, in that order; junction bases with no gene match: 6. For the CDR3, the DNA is TGTGCCATCAGTGCCACAGGGGTGGCTCAGCCCCAGCATTTT. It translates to CAISATGVAQPQHF.

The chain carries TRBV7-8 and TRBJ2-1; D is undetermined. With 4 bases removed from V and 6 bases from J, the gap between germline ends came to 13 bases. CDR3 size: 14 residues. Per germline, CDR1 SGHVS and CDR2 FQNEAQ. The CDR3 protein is CASSSNAPLNEQFF. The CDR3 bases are TGTGCCAGCAGCTCCAACGCGCCACTCAATGAGCAGTTCTTC.